The T cell receptor beta chain under discussion was sequenced for a study of T cell repertoires in cytomegalovirus infection. On the study more broadly: Public TCR beta signatures were indicative of both CMV infection and a matching HLA type.

Via MiXCR, TCRdb re-called the reads, giving one row per CDR3 protein. The profile shows approximately 260,000 distinct CDR3 sequences, around 15% of them singletons. About this clonotype: Its antigen is unidentified.

Study-wide points: In two of eight donors, the top clonotype was HLA-C-restricted CMV-specific.

Germline CDR1 SGHDN, CDR2 FVKESK. V was clipped by 5 bases and J by 0 bases, with 8 bases between them. The CDR3 is 14 residues long. The sample taken for sequencing was CD8+ T cells from PBMCs. V gene TRBV14 combines with J gene TRBJ2-1; unclear D gene. This TCR derives from a human donor in good health (CMV status not recorded). Some clones in this sample may be carry-over from other donors' samples. The CDR3 DNA reads TGTGCCAGCAGCTCAGACAACTCCTACAATGAGCAGTTCTTC. Amino acids: CASSSDNSYNEQFF.